The T cell receptor beta chain described here comes from a study of identical twins (dated by TCRdb to 2015 to 2016). With respect to the entire study: To test whether fetal clonotypes persist, the study used deep sequencing on TCR alpha and beta repertoires from monozygotic twins, unrelated adults of various ages, and cord blood. Replicate twin experiments were performed at different times using different library preparation protocols to rule out contamination.

This clonotype came up many times. Its recognized antigen is unknown. Base qualities are not provided; no much larger clone lies one nucleotide away. Receptors were amplified or captured by 5' RACE. The data were produced on an Illumina HiSeq 2000. A universal primer binding site was added through template switching, and the final cDNA carried a unique molecular identifier so that TCR cDNA molecules could be counted accurately. Specific primers in the conserved constant-segment region were used to synthesize first-strand cDNA for the TCR alpha and beta chains. Each cDNA library was double barcoded, with a SMART-Mk sample barcode plus Illumina barcodes, to control for contamination. TruSeq adapter sequences along with Illumina sample barcodes were introduced in two successive PCR steps. TCR alpha and beta cDNA libraries were sequenced on the Illumina HiSeq platform with custom primers. The study's own analysis went as follows. Raw reads were processed with MiGEC to extract unique molecular identifiers, and MiXCR was used to determine CDR3 positions. For each individual, recombination models were inferred using an EM algorithm with the repgenHMM and IGoR tools. The analysis of shared clonotypes was done with the tcR package in R, with sharing normalized by the product of cloneset sizes. Out-of-frame nonproductive sequences were analyzed to study raw recombination free of thymic and clonal selection effects. In TCRdb, the public reads were trimmed at Q25 with fastp and aligned with MiXCR, with productive beta chains retained. Rows with one shared CDR3 protein collapse into an entry with the most common genes and DNA. It is TCRdb's table, rather than the study itself, that gives the V and J calls and clone size. The sample table holds around 500,000 distinct CDR3 sequences, of which 12% to 15% were seen once. Together, the top ten hold about 0.52% of the sample.

Only healthy Caucasian donors were included. Three pairs of female monozygotic twins, all aged 18 to 29 years, made up the twin cohort. CD4+ and CD8+ T cell populations were isolated with positive isolation kits from Invitrogen. Measured from the cysteine to the phenylalanine, the CDR3 is 14 residues long. Only the CDR3 DNA stays, 42 bases, in frame from base 1. The germline V gene provides CDR1 SGHTA and CDR2 FQGTGA. Deletion took 1 base off V and 2 bases off J, with a span of 7 bases between the germline ends. The study at large found these results: Because the same donors could not be followed over many years, the conclusions depended on cross-sectional statistical analysis. Recombination models systematically underestimated out-of-frame TCR alpha sharing in monozygotic twins but agreed with sharing between unrelated individuals. Invariant T cells such as MAIT and iNKT could partly confound zero-insertion analyses, although diverse VJ usage argued against such confounding for most clonotypes. Abundant cord blood beta clonotypes carried fewer insertions; young adult naive repertoires showed a weaker similar trend, while memory repertoires showed none. Compared with coincidental sharing between unrelated individuals, out-of-frame TCR alpha sequences shared between twins had an excess of sequences with low generation probability. In beta out-of-frame sequences, excess twin sharing was weaker, because having fewer shared sequences lowered the signal-to-noise ratio.

The sample also formed part of further work on yellow fever vaccine responses in identical twins. The second source states: The authors reported that the T cell response to vaccination in identical twins appeared partly convergent and partly personalized. In the study, vaccine-responding T cell clones were precisely tracked in identical twins.

This receptor was obtained from a woman younger than 35 in good health. The sequence is built from TRBV7-3 and TRBJ2-3; TRBD1 is possibly the D segment (5 matching bases). The sequenced material came from CD4+ T cells sorted from blood. The DNA reads as follows: TGTGCCAGCAGCTTAATGGGGCCCACAGATACGCAGTATTTT. It specifies CASSLMGPTDTQYF. Beyond the CDR3, the reference TRBV7-3 and TRBJ2-3 genes provide the residues; the full variable domain reads: GAGVSQTPSNKVTEKGKYVELRCDPISGHTALYWYRQSLGQGPEFLIYFQGTGAADDSGLPNDRFFAVRPEGSVSTLKIQRTERGDSAVYLCASSLMGPTDTQYFGPGTRLTVL.